Each of the 31 T cell receptor beta chains below was sequenced from the same sample in a study of PD-L1 blockade in urothelial cancer. The data were produced by immunoSEQ multiplex PCR, yet TCRdb's version contains in-frame clones alone and is incomplete. The sample contains about 120,000 clones, about 89% of which appear only once. This sample's time point: peripheral blood 6 weeks after treatment start. Here the sequenced sample was PBMCs, taken around atezolizumab (anti-PD-L1) treatment. Receptor source: a man in his 60s with urothelial cancer.

The chain combines TRBV5-4 with TRBJ2-7, with 11 bases that match TRBD2. Germline V gene lookup returns CDR1 SGHNT and CDR2 YYREEE (reference sequence). The CDR3 runs to 16 residues. Losses at the gene ends were 0 bases for V and 4 bases for J; bases not matched to a gene: 6. CDR3 nucleotides: TGTGCCAGCAGCTTGGGAACTAGCGGGAGTGAGTACGAGCAGTACTTC. It yields the protein CASSLGTSGSEYEQYF.

In its sample, this clone was seen a few times. The gene calls are TRBV29-1 and TRBJ1-4; the D is unclear. Trimming took 7 bases from V and 4 from J, leaving 13 bases between them. This CDR3 has 13 residues. Germline-derived CDR1 and CDR2 are SQVTM and ANQGSEA. The CDR3 DNA is TGCAGCGGGCGGGGTAACGGTAATGAAAAACTGTTTTTT. Protein sequence: CSGRGNGNEKLFF.

The chain has TRBV11-3 and TRBJ2-6; possibly TRBD2 for D (7 bases). Trimming shortened V by 2 bases and J by 2 bases, and 10 bases separated the two germline ends. The germline CDR1 and CDR2 sequences are SGHNT and YENEEA. The CDR3 length is 16 residues. CDR3 bases: TGTGCCAGCAGCTTAAGGGGGGGGCCTGGGGCCAACGTCCTGACTTTC. It specifies CASSLRGGPGANVLTF.

Only a few counts were recorded for this clone. This chain joins TRBV9 and TRBJ2-5; tentatively, D is TRBD1 (6 bases). CDR1 and CDR2 from the germline V gene are SGDLS and YYNGEE. This CDR3 is 14 amino acids long. Trimming removed 0 bases from V and 4 bases from J, with 10 bases in between. The CDR3 nucleotides are TGTGCCAGCAGCGTAGCAGGGGCGGGAGAGACCCAGTACTTC. It codes for CASSVAGAGETQYF.

This clone occurred once. For the CDR3, the DNA is TGTGCCAGCAGGGGACAGGGTTTCGAAAACACCATATATTTT. Translating gives CASRGQGFENTIYF. This sequence joins TRBV21-1 and TRBJ1-3; the D call of TRBD1 is as the table states it, not checked on the DNA. TRBV21-1 is deemed a pseudogene. This CDR3 spans 14 amino acids.

V and J are TRBV6-1 and TRBJ2-3, with D maybe TRBD2 (6 bases). The CDR3 totals 14 residues. Germline assignment: CDR1 MNHNS and CDR2 SASEGT. Trimming left V 6 bases short and J 4 bases short, with 14 bases between. CDR3: CASSPTSFADTQYF. As DNA, the CDR3 is TGTGCCAGCAGCCCGACTAGTTTCGCAGATACGCAGTATTTT.

The rearrangement joins TRBV5-4 to TRBJ2-7; TRBD1 agrees at 7 bases. The CDR3 has 14 residues. J gave up 0 bases and V 4 bases, and 4 bases lay outside the gene matches. Germline V gene data show CDR1 as SGHNT and CDR2 as YYREEE (reference sequence). In nucleotides, the CDR3 is TGTGCCAGCAGCCGCAGGGGGTCCTCCTACGAGCAGTACTTC. Its protein is CASSRRGSSYEQYF.

The rearrangement links TRBV27 to TRBJ2-7; 11 bases align to TRBD1. V gave up 5 bases and J gave up 6 bases; unmatched junction bases: 9. This CDR3 comprises 15 residues. Germline V gives CDR1 MNHEY, CDR2 SMNVEV (reference sequence). The DNA for the CDR3 is TGTGCCAGCAGTCGCTCCCTCGGGACAGGGGGCGAGCAGTACTTC. Translated, it gives CASSRSLGTGGEQYF.

This chain links TRBV7-2 with TRBJ2-1; 7 bases agree with TRBD1. J was trimmed by 0 bases and V by 5 bases; bases with no gene match: 7. CDR3 length equals 16 residues. CDR1 and CDR2 from the germline V gene are SGHTA and FQGNSA. The CDR3 DNA follows: TGTGCCAGCAGCCCGACAGGGCAGAGCTCCTACAATGAGCAGTTCTTC. It codes for CASSPTGQSSYNEQFF.

The V and J genes are TRBV6-6 and TRBJ2-7, with 7 bases aligning to TRBD2. V was clipped by 2 bases and J by 2 bases; unmatched bases: 3. Germline-derived CDR1 and CDR2 are MNHNY and SVGAGI (reference sequence). CDR3 length equals 14 residues. The CDR3: CASSYLADTYEQYF. CDR3 in DNA: TGTGCCAGCAGTTACCTAGCGGATACCTACGAGCAGTACTTC.

The chain recombines TRBV4-2 with TRBJ1-2; D gene ambiguous. Trimming shortened V by 1 base and J by 5 bases, and 11 bases separated the two germline ends. The CDR3 sequence is 14 residues long. Per germline, CDR1 LGHNA and CDR2 YNFKEQ. CDR3 protein: CASSQGRIGYGYTF. In nucleotides, the CDR3 is TGTGCCAGCAGCCAAGGACGGATCGGGTATGGCTACACCTTC.

This clone appeared once. The chain has TRBV5-1 and TRBJ1-1, with TRBD1 matching over 8 bases. Trimming took 2 bases from V and 4 from J; bases not matched to a gene: 4. CDR3 size: 14 residues. From germline, CDR1 is SGHRS and CDR2 YFSETQ. For the CDR3, the DNA is TGCGCCAGCAGCTTTGGACAGGGTGGCACTGAAGCTTTCTTT. Residues: CASSFGQGGTEAFF. The variable domain in full, with the rest retrieved from reference TRBV5-1 and TRBJ1-1, is KAGVTQTPRYLIKTRGQQVTLSCSPISGHRSVSWYQQTPGQGLQFLFEYFSETQRNKGNFPGRFSGRQFSNSRSEMNVSTLELGDSALYLCASSFGQGGTEAFFGQGTRLTVV.

This clone was picked up one time. The rearrangement joins TRBV6-1 to TRBJ2-7, with 7 bases fitting TRBD1. The trim removed 6 bases at V and 6 bases at J, leaving 11 bases unmatched. This CDR3 is 14 amino acids long. Per germline, CDR1 MNHNS and CDR2 SASEGT. The CDR3, as DNA: TGTGCCAGCAGGAGACTACAGGGGATGGGCGAGCAGTACTTC. This sequence encodes CASRRLQGMGEQYF.

The chain couples TRBV14 to TRBJ2-1; 8 nucleotides match TRBD2. This CDR3 comprises 16 residues. Germline loops: CDR1 SGHDN, CDR2 FVKESK. J was trimmed by 7 bases and V by 4 bases; bases with no gene match: 12. In DNA, the CDR3 is TGTGCCAGCAGCCTACCGGGACTAGGATCGAAAAATGAGCAGTTCTTC. Protein sequence: CASSLPGLGSKNEQFF.

The V call is TRBV4-3, the J call TRBJ1-3; 7 positions agree with TRBD1. Unmatched junction bases numbered 6, after V lost 0 bases and J lost 4 bases. CDR1 is LGHNA and CDR2 is YSLEER in the germline V gene. This CDR3 has 16 residues. For the CDR3, the DNA is TGCGCCAGCAGCCAAGATACCAGGGGGTTCGGAAACACCATATATTTT. As protein: CASSQDTRGFGNTIYF.

V is TRBV5-4 and J is TRBJ2-7; a weak D match, TRBD2 (5 bases). CDR3 size: 14 residues. The V end was cut by 3 bases, the J end by 1 base, with 11 bases between. The germline V gene encodes CDR1 SGHNT and CDR2 YYREEE (reference sequence). The CDR3, as DNA: TGTGCCAGCAGCTCCGGACTGGATTCCTACGAGCAGTACTTC. Amino acid sequence: CASSSGLDSYEQYF.

The chain links TRBV9 to TRBJ1-4, with 8 bases identical to TRBD1. There are 15 residues in the CDR3. V lost 0 bases and J lost 8; bases outside the gene matches: 6. Looked up from germline, CDR1 is SGDLS and CDR2 is YYNGEE. The CDR3 here is CASSVEPGGEEKLFF. Here the CDR3 DNA reads TGTGCCAGCAGCGTAGAGCCAGGGGGCGAAGAAAAACTGTTTTTT.

The chain couples TRBV9 to TRBJ2-1; TRBD2 might be the D (5 bases). This CDR3 spans 15 amino acids. Germline V gives CDR1 SGDLS, CDR2 YYNGEE. V shed 4 bases and J shed 3 bases, with 14 bases lying between them. For the CDR3, the DNA is TGTGCCAGCAGCCCCCGGGGTTCTCTCTACAATGAGCAGTTCTTC. Translating it yields CASSPRGSLYNEQFF.

The chain links TRBV5-1 to TRBJ1-1; a possible D gene is TRBD1 (5 bases). The CDR3 is made up of 15 amino acids. The germline V gene has CDR1 SGHRS and CDR2 YFSETQ. Trimming took off 1 base at V and 3 bases at J, with 13 bases between the two ends. For the CDR3, the DNA is TGCGCCAGCAGCTTGAGGATGGGGGGGGACACTGAAGCTTTCTTT. It encodes CASSLRMGGDTEAFF.

This clone was observed once. V gene TRBV11-2 combines with J gene TRBJ2-3; TRBD2 aligns across 12 bases. V was clipped by 5 bases and J by 5 bases; unmatched bases: 8. Germline V gene sequence: CDR1 SGHAT, CDR2 FQNNGV. CDR3 length equals 16 residues. The CDR3 region is CASSPRLAGAGDTQYF. The CDR3 DNA reads as TGTGCCAGCAGCCCCCGACTAGCGGGAGCGGGAGATACGCAGTATTTT.

The chain joins TRBV27 to TRBJ2-3, with TRBD1 matching over 9 bases. Germline V lookup: CDR1 MNHEY, CDR2 SMNVEV (reference sequence). This CDR3 has 15 residues. The V and J ends lost 5 bases and 1 base, in that order; junction bases with no gene match: 4. The CDR3, as DNA: TGTGCCAGCAGTCCTTGGGACAGGGGCACAGATACGCAGTATTTT. This sequence encodes CASSPWDRGTDTQYF.

This clone came up a few times. V usage is TRBV5-4 and J usage is TRBJ2-7; no definite D call. The CDR3 totals 11 residues. V lost 1 base and J 7 bases, leaving 6 bases between the germline ends. Looked up from germline, CDR1 is SGHNT and CDR2 is YYREEE (reference sequence). CDR3: CASSLNAEQYF. The CDR3 nucleotides are TGTGCCAGCAGCTTGAATGCGGAGCAGTACTTC.

V gene TRBV12-5 combines with J gene TRBJ1-6, with a weak D call TRBD1 (5 bases). The V and J ends lost 6 bases and 9 bases respectively, with 12 bases between them. The germline V gene encodes CDR1 LGHNT and CDR2 FRNRAP. The CDR3 runs 13 residues. In nucleotides, the CDR3 is TGTGCTAGTGGGACAGCGAAGGGTTCACCCCTCCACTTT. Its protein product is CASGTAKGSPLHF.

The genes are TRBV7-2 and TRBJ1-2, with D possibly TRBD1 on 5 matching bases. Germline CDR1 reads SGHTA; CDR2 reads FQGNSA. This CDR3 has 14 amino acids. Trimming shortened V by 3 bases and J by 2 bases, and 10 bases separated the two germline ends. The CDR3 loop reads CASSLSEGNYGYTF. The CDR3 bases are TGTGCCAGCAGCTTGTCGGAGGGGAACTATGGCTACACCTTC.

The chain recombines TRBV5-6 with TRBJ2-7, with 8 positions matching TRBD1. Trimming removed 2 bases from V and 2 bases from J; junction bases left unmatched: 3. CDR1 SGHDT and CDR2 YYEEEE come from the germline V gene. There are 14 residues in the CDR3. DNA for the CDR3: TGTGCCAGCAGCTTCGGGACAGGACCCTACGAGCAGTACTTC. Translation: CASSFGTGPYEQYF. The full variable domain, its missing parts supplied by reference TRBV5-6 and TRBJ2-7, is DAGVTQSPTHLIKTRGQQVTLRCSPKSGHDTVSWYQQALGQGPQFIFQYYEEEERQRGNFPDRFSGHQFPNYSSELNVNALLLGDSALYLCASSFGTGPYEQYFGPGTRLTVT.

For the CDR3, the DNA is TGTGCCAGCAGTCCAGACAGGGTGGGGAACTATGGCTACACCTTC. It specifies CASSPDRVGNYGYTF. This chain uses TRBV2 with TRBJ1-2; TRBD1 agrees at 7 bases. J gave up 2 bases and V 5 bases, and 8 bases lay outside the gene matches. Germline-derived CDR1 and CDR2 are SNHLY and FYNNEI. The CDR3 has 15 residues.

This chain connects TRBV6-1 to TRBJ1-5; TRBD1 might be the D (6 bases). Between the trimmed V and J ends, which lost 4 bases and 10 bases, there was a span of 23 bases. Germline V gene data show CDR1 as MNHNS and CDR2 as SASEGT. This CDR3 region has 16 residues. The CDR3 bases are TGTGCCAGCAGTGGGGCGGACAGAGGGGTGGGTATTCCCCAGCATTTT. Its translation: CASSGADRGVGIPQHF.

The chain carries TRBV10-1 and TRBJ2-7; 8 bases align to TRBD1. V lost 6 bases to trimming and J lost 6 bases; unmatched junction nucleotides: 7. CDR1 and CDR2 from the germline V gene are WNHNN and SYGVQD (reference sequence). The length of the CDR3 is 13 residues. CDR3 sequence (DNA): TGCGCCAGCAGCGCGGGACAGGTCTCCGAGCAGTACTTC. Its protein product is CASSAGQVSEQYF.

CDR3 region: CASSIDNRGTIPGEQYF. DNA for the CDR3: TGTGCCAGTAGTATAGACAACCGGGGGACTATCCCCGGCGAGCAGTACTTC. The chain has TRBV19 and TRBJ2-7; 7 nucleotides align to TRBD2. The CDR3 loop spans 17 amino acids. J lost 6 bases, V lost 0 bases, and 14 bases had no gene match. Germline CDR1 is LNHDA and CDR2 is SQIVND (reference sequence). The full variable domain, with the rest looked up from reference TRBV19 and TRBJ2-7, is DGGITQSPKYLFRKEGQNVTLSCEQNLNHDAMYWYRQDPGQGLRLIYYSQIVNDFQKGDIAEGYSVSREKKESFPLTVTSAQKNPTAFYLCASSIDNRGTIPGEQYFGPGTRLTVT.

The rearrangement joins TRBV5-8 to TRBJ2-3; 11 bases are shared with TRBD2. V lost 4 bases to trimming and J lost 4 bases; unmatched junction nucleotides: 8. Germline V CDR1 and CDR2: SGHTS, YDEGEE. The CDR3 spans 16 residues. In DNA form, the CDR3 reads TGTGCCAGCAGCCCCCGACTAGCGGGGTTTGCAGATACGCAGTATTTT. Translated, it gives CASSPRLAGFADTQYF. Supplemented by reference TRBV5-8 and TRBJ2-3, the full variable domain reads EAGVTQSPTHLIKTRGQQATLRCSPISGHTSVYWYQQALGLGLQFLLWYDEGEERNRGNFPPRFSGRQFPNYSSELNVNALELEDSALYLCASSPRLAGFADTQYFGPGTRLTVL.

The V and J genes are TRBV5-1 and TRBJ1-1, with a tentative D call TRBD1 (6 bases). CDR3 length: 16 amino acids. V was pared by 0 bases and J by 0 bases, with 12 bases between. The germline V gene encodes CDR1 SGHRS and CDR2 YFSETQ. The CDR3 protein is CASSLGQVLMNTEAFF. The CDR3 DNA sequence: TGCGCCAGCAGCTTGGGACAGGTGCTGATGAACACTGAAGCTTTCTTT.